Following are 18 T cell receptor beta chains from one sample sequenced in a study of identical twins. One entry per CDR3 protein results from TCRdb running MiXCR on the 5' RACE reads. The sample lists about 470,000 distinct CDR3 sequences, 24% occurring once. This same sample was also part of a study on T cells expressing NK-cell markers.

Specimen: CD4+ T cells sorted from blood. The receptors stem from a young woman in good health.

This clonotype showed up just once. V gene TRBV5-1 combines with J gene TRBJ1-2; 7 bases align to TRBD1. Trimming removed 3 bases from V and 11 bases from J; junction bases left unmatched: 13. This CDR3 spans 14 amino acids. Germline V gene sequence: CDR1 SGHRS, CDR2 YFSETQ. The CDR3 DNA sequence: TGCGCCAGCAGCTGGGACAGTTTAAGGTCAGGGTACACCTTC. It codes for CASSWDSLRSGYTF.

The chain combines TRBV7-2 with TRBJ2-1; TRBD1 is a possible D gene (6 bases). There are 13 residues in the CDR3. Per the germline V gene, CDR1 is SGHTA and CDR2 is FQGNSA. V lost 3 bases and J 8 bases, leaving 11 bases between the germline ends. The CDR3 region has the DNA TGTGCCAGCAGCTTTTCGACAGGAGATGAGCAGTTCTTC. Translated: CASSFSTGDEQFF. Full variable domain (remainder filled in from reference TRBV7-2 and TRBJ2-1): GAGVSQSPSNKVTEKGKDVELRCDPISGHTALYWYRQSLGQGLEFLIYFQGNSAPDKSGLPSDRFSAERTGGSVSTLTIQRTQQEDSAVYLCASSFSTGDEQFFGPGTRLTVL.

This clonotype was seen more than once but under ten times. Since a much larger clone is just one base distant, this may be a read error. The V gene is TRBV2, the J gene TRBJ2-1; 10 nucleotides match TRBD2. V trimming: 6 bases; J trimming: 5 bases; junction bases outside the gene matches: 7. CDR3 length: 15 amino acids. CDR1 and CDR2 from the germline V gene are SNHLY and FYNNEI. The CDR3 loop reads CASRLGLAVNNEQFF. In nucleotides, the CDR3 is TGTGCCAGCAGATTAGGACTAGCGGTAAACAATGAGCAGTTCTTC.

The rearrangement uses TRBV20-1 and TRBJ2-3, with TRBD2 matching over 8 bases. V was clipped by 6 bases and J by 2 bases; unmatched bases: 7. Per germline, CDR1 DFQATT and CDR2 SNEGSKA (reference sequence). The CDR3 is made up of 14 amino acids. CDR3 protein: CSAKRGPVTDTQYF. CDR3 bases: TGCAGTGCGAAGCGGGGGCCCGTCACAGATACGCAGTATTTT.

This clonotype was counted between two and nine times. The V and J genes are TRBV7-9 and TRBJ2-1; no clear D. V lost 4 bases to trimming and J lost 8 bases, with 15 bases between them. The CDR3 is 14 residues long. CDR1 is SEHNR and CDR2 is FQNEAQ in the germline V gene (reference sequence). The CDR3: CASSSRLRTDEQFF. In DNA form, the CDR3 reads TGTGCCAGCAGCTCCCGGTTGCGCACCGATGAGCAGTTCTTC.

This chain links TRBV12-3 or TRBV12-4 with TRBJ2-2; 9 bases map to TRBD1. The CDR3 spans 14 residues. V was pared by 6 bases and J by 4 bases, with 3 bases of the junction left unmatched. The CDR3 reads CASRWTGATGELFF. In nucleotides, the CDR3 is TGTGCCAGCAGATGGACAGGGGCCACCGGGGAGCTGTTTTTT.

This clonotype came up a few times. The chain's CDR3 is CSVTRGAGELFF. Written as DNA, the CDR3 is TGCAGCGTTACTCGGGGCGCCGGGGAGCTGTTTTTT. The chain is built from TRBV29-1 and TRBJ2-2, with D perhaps being TRBD1 or TRBD2 (5 bases each). This CDR3 has 12 amino acids. Germline V gives CDR1 SQVTM, CDR2 ANQGSEA. V lost 5 bases, J lost 6 bases, and 10 bases lay in between.

This clonotype was seen a few times. The chain is built from TRBV12-3 or TRBV12-4 and TRBJ1-1; D might be TRBD1 (6 bases). The CDR3 covers 14 residues. Deletions cut 4 bases from V and 3 bases from J, with 12 bases between. Here the CDR3 reads CASSSAGVDTEAFF. The DNA of the CDR3 is TGTGCCAGCAGTTCTGCAGGGGTCGACACTGAAGCTTTCTTT.

The chain has TRBV11-2 and TRBJ2-1; 13 positions agree with TRBD2. V shed 4 bases, J shed 0 bases, and the junction held 9 bases outside the gene matches. Germline V lookup: CDR1 SGHAT, CDR2 FQNNGV. The CDR3 totals 19 residues. The CDR3 DNA is TGTGCCAGCAGCTCCCGGACTAGCGGGAGTTCGAGCTCCTACAATGAGCAGTTCTTC. It codes for CASSSRTSGSSSSYNEQFF. Supplemented by reference TRBV11-2 and TRBJ2-1, the full variable domain reads EAGVAQSPRYKIIEKRQSVAFWCNPISGHATLYWYQQILGQGPKLLIQFQNNGVVDDSQLPKDRFSAERLKGVDSTLKIQPAKLEDSAVYLCASSSRTSGSSSSYNEQFFGPGTRLTVL.

The chain joins TRBV29-1 to TRBJ2-6; tentative D call: TRBD2 (5 bases). This CDR3 has 15 residues. CDR1 is SQVTM and CDR2 is ANQGSEA in the germline V gene. Trimming removed 6 bases at V and 4 bases at J, with 16 bases between. DNA of the CDR3: TGCAGCGTCCCGACGCGAGGGTCCGGGGCCAACGTCCTGACTTTC. Protein sequence: CSVPTRGSGANVLTF.

In DNA, the CDR3 is TGTGCTAGTGGTTCGGTAGCCCCGCAGGGTTTGAACACTGAAGCTTTCTTT. As protein: CASGSVAPQGLNTEAFF. The chain uses TRBV12-5 and TRBJ1-1; maybe TRBD1 (5 bases). The CDR3 is made up of 17 amino acids. V gave up 4 bases and J gave up 0 bases, with 18 bases separating them. Germline V lookup: CDR1 LGHNT, CDR2 FRNRAP.

To note about this clonotype: Compared with germline, one end of the junction differs, possibly owing to a read error. The rearrangement links TRBV5-1 to TRBJ2-3; TRBD1 matches at 10 bases. Germline V lookup: CDR1 SGHRS, CDR2 YFSETQ. The CDR3 runs to 14 residues. In DNA, the CDR3 is TGCGCCACCAGCTTGGACAGGGGGATAGATACGCAGTATTTT. Its protein is CATSLDRGIDTQYF.

The genes are TRBV5-1 and TRBJ2-7, with a possible D match to TRBD2 (6 bases). CDR3 size: 17 residues. The germline V gene has CDR1 SGHRS and CDR2 YFSETQ. V was clipped by 4 bases and J by 4 bases, with 24 bases between them. Here the CDR3 reads CASSPPGLLGDRYEQYF. CDR3 coding DNA: TGCGCCAGCAGCCCACCGGGACTGCTGGGAGATCGGTACGAGCAGTACTTC.

This chain uses TRBV24-1 with TRBJ2-1; D could derive from TRBD1 or TRBD2 (5 bases each). V lost 4 bases and J lost 2, with 8 bases in between. Germline CDR1 and CDR2: KGHDR and SFDVKD. The CDR3 is 14 residues long. Here the CDR3 DNA reads TGTGCCACCAGTGAGGGGCGGGCCTACAATGAGCAGTTCTTC. Its protein is CATSEGRAYNEQFF.

J is TRBJ2-3 and V is TRBV4-3, with unresolved D. This CDR3 is built from 13 residues. Deletions cut 0 bases from V and 6 bases from J, with 7 bases between. Germline V gives CDR1 LGHNA, CDR2 YSLEER. CDR3 nucleotides: TGCGCCAGCAGCCAAGATAAAGCGGATACGCAGTATTTT. It yields the protein CASSQDKADTQYF.

The rearrangement uses TRBV20-1 and TRBJ2-7; 7 bases map to TRBD1. The germline V gene encodes CDR1 DFQATT and CDR2 SNEGSKA (reference sequence). The CDR3 contains 13 residues. With V trimmed by 3 bases and J by 13 bases, 15 bases remained unmatched. CDR3 sequence reads: CSARGPERQGYYF. The CDR3 coding sequence is TGCAGTGCTAGGGGCCCCGAGCGACAGGGATATTACTTC.

The table lists this clonotype with a few counts. This chain joins TRBV29-1 and TRBJ2-5; no reliable D call. The CDR3 has 14 amino acids. Trimming pared 3 bases from V and 1 base from J, leaving 12 bases between. CDR1 is SQVTM, CDR2 ANQGSEA, per germline. The CDR3 sequence is CSVDSQATQETQYF. For the CDR3, the DNA is TGCAGCGTTGACTCCCAGGCCACCCAAGAGACCCAGTACTTC.

This clonotype appeared a few times. The J gene is TRBJ1-2, the V gene TRBV20-1; the match to TRBD1 covers 7 bases. V dropped 0 bases and J dropped 6; count of bases not matched to a gene: 1. The germline V gene has CDR1 DFQATT and CDR2 SNEGSKA (reference sequence). The length of the CDR3 is 12 residues. The CDR3 protein is CSAREQGHGYTF. The CDR3, as DNA: TGCAGTGCTAGAGAACAGGGGCATGGCTACACCTTC.